This entry lists 5 T cell receptor beta chains sequenced from one sample in a study of T cells in Graves' hyperthyroidism and ophthalmopathy. Amplification yielded TCR beta CDR3 regions, with RNA transcripts as the source. TCR CDR3 regions were first amplified by RT-PCR with HTBI primers. TCRdb re-called the multiplex PCR reads through MiXCR, storing one row per CDR3 protein. Counted here are over 250,000 distinct CDR3 sequences, about an eighth occurring once; the ten biggest clones make up around 32%. Sequenced: blood. These receptors were collected from a woman in her forties with Graves' ophthalmopathy.

This clonotype was detected ten times or more. The chain links TRBV9 to TRBJ2-7; 10 positions match TRBD2. CDR1 is SGDLS and CDR2 is YYNGEE in the germline V gene. The CDR3 sequence is 13 residues long. With 7 bases clipped from V and 4 bases from J, the junction kept 5 bases outside the gene matches. CDR3 in amino acids: CASQPSGSYEQYF. The CDR3 region has the DNA TGTGCCAGCCAGCCTAGCGGGAGTTACGAGCAGTACTTC. The whole variable domain, remainder taken from reference TRBV9 and TRBJ2-7, is DSGVTQTPKHLITATGQRVTLRCSPRSGDLSVYWYQQSLDQGLQFLIQYYNGEERAKGNILERFSAQQFPDLHSELNLSSLELGDSALYFCASQPSGSYEQYFGPGTRLTVT.

This clonotype was recorded many times. V is TRBV15 and J is TRBJ1-2, with D tentatively TRBD1 (5 bases). With 1 base removed from V and 2 bases from J, the gap between germline ends came to 11 bases. Germline values: CDR1 LNHNV, CDR2 YYDKDF (reference sequence). The CDR3 sequence is 15 residues long. The CDR3 here is CATSRGGTRNYGYTF. Here the CDR3 DNA reads TGTGCCACCAGCAGAGGAGGGACCCGGAACTATGGCTACACCTTC.

Ten or more counts support this clonotype. The V gene is TRBV5-1, the J gene TRBJ1-5; D not resolved. The ends were cut back, 0 bases at V and 4 bases at J, with 11 bases in the middle. The germline V gene encodes CDR1 SGHRS and CDR2 YFSETQ. The CDR3 is 15 amino acids. The CDR3, as DNA: TGCGCCAGCAGCTTGGGCGGGGTGGGGAATCAGCCCCAGCATTTT. Encoded protein: CASSLGGVGNQPQHF.

This clonotype was picked up many times. The gene calls are TRBV2 and TRBJ1-4; 8 nucleotides agree with TRBD1. V was clipped by 5 bases and J by 4 bases; unmatched bases: 9. Germline CDR1 SNHLY, CDR2 FYNNEI. The CDR3 runs to 16 residues. The CDR3 DNA reads TGTGCCAGCAGTAGCGGGACAGGTTGGAGTAATGAAAAACTGTTTTTT. Translated, it gives CASSSGTGWSNEKLFF.

There are many counts of this clonotype. The chain has TRBV12-3 or TRBV12-4 and TRBJ1-1, with D uncertain. The length of the CDR3 is 14 residues. V lost 6 bases and J 1 base, leaving 12 bases between the germline ends. This CDR3 reads CASRPSQPNTEAFF. The CDR3 nucleotides are TGTGCCAGCAGGCCCTCACAGCCGAACACTGAAGCTTTCTTT.